This T cell receptor (beta chain) comes out of a study of T cell changes during pregnancy in multiple sclerosis (dated by TCRdb to between 2018 and 2021). General notes on the study: The study looked at changes in the T cell repertoire across pregnancy in women with multiple sclerosis.

Details on this clone: Its antigen target is currently unknown. Base qualities are not recorded, but no much larger clone differs from it by a single base.

Libraries were made using the immunoSEQ multiplex PCR assay. TCRdb took this table from immuneACCESS and kept in-frame rearrangements with V and J called. Such tables lack part of the clones; where checked against another copy, unresolved V genes explain under half of the gap, and the rest is unexplained. The sample table holds over 80,000 clones, of which about nine tenths were seen once. The top ten clones comprise 0.7% to 0.9% of the sample. Spanning cysteine to phenylalanine, the CDR3 consists of 17 amino acids. CDR3 DNA is the only sequence kept; it has 51 bases, read in frame from the first base. Trimming removed 6 bases from V and 2 bases from J, leaving 24 bases between the germline ends. CDR1 and CDR2 are read off the germline V gene as SGHRS and YFSETQ.

The sequence came from a female donor in good health, enrolled as a control in a pregnancy study. The source was peripheral blood, collected in the second trimester of pregnancy. The V gene is TRBV5-1 and the J gene is TRBJ2-7; TRBD1 is possibly the D segment (6 matching bases). The nucleotide sequence is given as TGCGCCAGCAACAACTTGGCCGGGACAATGAGGACCTACGAGCAGTACTTC. Its translation reads: CASNNLAGTMRTYEQYF.